Listed below are T cell receptor beta chains from one sample, sequenced in a study of cytomegalovirus exposure and HLA in healthy donors. Some clones are missing from TCRdb's copy, which holds only in-frame ones; the method was immunoSEQ multiplex PCR. The sample records about 100,000 clones, roughly 75% being singletons. The sequenced sample consisted of PBMCs. The receptors shown here come from a woman aged 40 to 50 in good health and CMV-seronegative. The CDR3 runs from the conserved cysteine through the conserved F or W. The D gene is left open where the match is weak. Clone size is stated in some rows and not others, as once, few, many or a class when expanded.

size: NA; D: NA; V: TRBV28; J: TRBJ1-5; CDR3: CASSPSRVVDQPQHF; DNA: TGTGCCAGCAGTCCTTCCAGGGTGGTCGATCAGCCCCAGCATTTT
size: once; D: NA; V: TRBV7-2; J: TRBJ1-5; CDR3: CASSLSQNSNQPQHF; DNA: TGTGCCAGCAGCCTTAGCCAGAATAGCAATCAGCCCCAGCATTTT
size: NA; D: NA; V: TRBV28; J: TRBJ1-2; CDR3: CASSAGASLRGYTF; DNA: TGTGCCAGCTCGGCAGGGGCGTCCCTTCGAGGCTACACCTTC
size: once; D: NA; V: TRBV28; J: TRBJ1-2; CDR3: CASSLAGRNYGYTF; DNA: TGTGCCAGCAGTTTAGCAGGGAGGAACTATGGCTACACCTTC
size: NA; D: TRBD1; V: TRBV5-1; J: TRBJ1-3; CDR3: CASSLTPGQGALWGNTIYF; DNA: TGCGCCAGCAGCTTGACCCCGGGACAGGGGGCCTTGTGGGGAAACACCATATATTTT
size: NA; D: NA; V: TRBV6-5; J: TRBJ1-2; CDR3: CASRGEVGFYGYTF; DNA: TGTGCCAGCAGGGGGGAGGTGGGCTTCTATGGCTACACCTTC
size: NA; D: TRBD2; V: TRBV28; J: TRBJ2-3; CDR3: CASSTSGSGKDTQYF; DNA: TGTGCCAGCAGTACCAGCGGGAGTGGTAAAGATACGCAGTATTTT
size: NA; D: NA; V: TRBV29-1; J: TRBJ1-1; CDR3: CSVEGSRAGRVGFF; DNA: TGCAGCGTTGAAGGGAGCAGGGCAGGGAGGGTTGGTTTCTTT
size: NA; D: NA; V: TRBV28; J: TRBJ2-7; CDR3: CASRGTPSYEQYF; DNA: TGTGCCAGCAGGGGGACTCCCTCCTACGAGCAGTACTTC
size: once; D: TRBD1; V: TRBV7-9; J: TRBJ1-1; CDR3: CASSVGQGSNTEAFF; DNA: TGTGCCAGCAGCGTCGGACAGGGGTCTAACACTGAAGCTTTCTTT
size: NA; D: TRBD2; V: TRBV4-1; J: TRBJ2-5; CDR3: CASSQGAQSGRRQTQYF; DNA: TGCGCCAGCAGCCAAGGGGCTCAGAGCGGGAGGAGGCAGACCCAGTACTTC
size: NA; D: TRBD2; V: TRBV9; J: TRBJ2-2; CDR3: CASSVVAGVGTGELFF; DNA: TGTGCCAGCAGCGTAGTGGCGGGAGTAGGGACCGGGGAGCTGTTTTTT
size: few; D: NA; V: TRBV11-2; J: TRBJ2-7; CDR3: CASSLVLGYEQYF; DNA: TGTGCCAGCAGCTTAGTGCTCGGGTACGAGCAGTACTTC
size: NA; D: TRBD2; V: TRBV4-2; J: TRBJ2-1; CDR3: CASSFRSGTSGRENEQFF; DNA: TGTGCCAGCAGCTTTCGCTCCGGGACTAGCGGGAGGGAGAATGAGCAGTTCTTC
size: few; D: NA; V: TRBV27; J: TRBJ1-2; CDR3: CASSPRSGVGLMGIYGYTF; DNA: TGTGCCAGCAGTCCCCGATCGGGGGTTGGGCTAATGGGGATCTATGGCTACACCTTC
size: few; D: NA; V: TRBV7-9; J: TRBJ2-1; CDR3: CASSLPRDSYNEQFF; DNA: TGTGCCAGCAGCTTACCCCGGGACTCCTACAATGAGCAGTTCTTC